Below, 24 T cell receptor beta chains from the same sample are listed, as sequenced in a study of vaccination effects on CD4 cells after COVID-19. The method was immunoSEQ multiplex PCR; TCRdb's version includes in-frame clones alone and lacks a portion of them. This sample has about 15,000 clones, with about 70% found just once. Antigen specificity for these receptors is unknown. In the ViraFEST assay, antigen-specific CD4+ clonotypes were identified by expansion after peptide-pool stimulation. The culture ran for approximately 11 days before CD4+ T cells were isolated. This individual contracted SARS-CoV-2 between March and December 2020, as verified by PCR. The vaccine given was either BNT162b2 or mRNA-1273, in two doses. Source: CD4+ T cells from PBMCs cultured with SARS-CoV-2 spike peptides, taken after COVID-19 vaccination. The receptors originated from a human donor who had a prior SARS-CoV-2 infection.

V and J are TRBV7-2 and TRBJ2-7; tentative D call: TRBD2 (6 bases). Germline V gene sequence: CDR1 SGHTA, CDR2 FQGNSA. Deletions cut 3 bases from V and 6 bases from J, with 15 bases between. This CDR3 has 14 amino acids. The CDR3 coding sequence is TGTGCCAGCAGCTTTCAACGGGGGTGGGGCGAGCAGTACTTC. It translates to CASSFQRGWGEQYF.

The CDR3 sequence is CASSASGLAGGEGGTDTQYF. The CDR3 DNA reads TGTGCCAGCAGCGCGAGCGGACTAGCGGGAGGGGAGGGTGGCACAGATACGCAGTATTTT. The chain combines TRBV9 with TRBJ2-3; 15 positions match TRBD2. This CDR3 comprises 20 residues. CDR1 and CDR2 from the germline V gene are SGDLS and YYNGEE. The trim removed 3 bases at V and 1 base at J, leaving 12 bases unmatched.

The CDR3 DNA reads TGTGCCAGCAGCGGCCGGGACAGGGTACGGCCAGATACGCAGTATTTT. This encodes CASSGRDRVRPDTQYF. The genes are TRBV11-1 and TRBJ2-3, with TRBD1 identical over 9 bases. Unmatched junction bases numbered 10, after V lost 5 bases and J lost 4 bases. CDR3 length equals 16 residues. CDR1 is SGHAT and CDR2 is FQDESV in the germline V gene (reference sequence). The entire variable domain, with the rest obtained from reference TRBV11-1 and TRBJ2-3, is as follows: EAEVAQSPRYKITEKSQAVAFWCDPISGHATLYWYRQILGQGPELLVQFQDESVVDDSQLPKDRFSAERLKGVDSTLKIQPAELGDSAMYLCASSGRDRVRPDTQYFGPGTRLTVL.

This clone has just one count. The chain recombines TRBV6-4 with TRBJ1-1; D gene unclear. The ends were cut back, 11 bases at V and 10 bases at J, with 17 bases in the middle. CDR3 length: 11 residues. From germline, CDR1 is MRHNA and CDR2 SNTAGT. The CDR3 nucleotides read TGTGCCCGCTGGGTTTTGGGAGTAGCTTTCTTT. Translating it yields CARWVLGVAFF.

By its share, this clone is medium-sized. The chain employs TRBV11-2 and TRBJ2-7; D unresolved. Looked up from germline, CDR1 is SGHAT and CDR2 is FQNNGV. V was cut by 1 base and J by 3 bases, with 10 bases left in between. The CDR3 has 14 residues. CDR3 bases: TGTGCCAGCAGCTTAGCGGCAGTGTACTACGAGCAGTACTTC. Translated: CASSLAAVYYEQYF.

This clone has a handful of counts. The J gene is TRBJ2-2, the V gene TRBV30; TRBD2 is a possible D gene (5 bases). This CDR3 is built from 15 residues. V was shortened by 6 bases and J by 1 base, with 15 bases between the two germline ends. Germline V lookup: CDR1 GTSNPN, CDR2 SVGIG (reference sequence). The CDR3, as DNA: TGTGCCTGTCGACCGGGGTCTAAGAACACCGGGGAGCTGTTTTTT. This encodes CACRPGSKNTGELFF.

The chain recombines TRBV7-9 with TRBJ2-1, with D possibly matching TRBD1 (5 bases). Germline values: CDR1 SEHNR, CDR2 FQNEAQ (reference sequence). The CDR3 spans 14 residues. The V end lost 2 bases, the J end lost 5 bases, and 10 bases lay between the germline ends. CDR3 in amino acids: CASSLLRGDNEQFF. The DNA of the CDR3 is TGTGCCAGCAGCTTACTTAGGGGCGACAATGAGCAGTTCTTC.

The DNA for the CDR3 is TGTGCCAGTAGTATCAGAGCGGGAGATGATACGCAGTATTTT. Translating it yields CASSIRAGDDTQYF. This chain joins TRBV19 and TRBJ2-3, with 8 bases identical to TRBD2. Unmatched junction bases numbered 5, after V lost 3 bases and J lost 6 bases. The CDR3 is 14 amino acids. CDR1 is LNHDA and CDR2 is SQIVND in the germline V gene (reference sequence).

The chain carries TRBV6-5 and TRBJ2-1, with TRBD1 as a possible D gene (5 bases). The length of the CDR3 is 13 residues. V dropped 10 bases and J dropped 9 bases, with 19 bases sitting between them. Per the germline V gene, CDR1 is MNHEY and CDR2 is SVGAGI. DNA for the CDR3: TGTGCCACTCGACAGCCGGTCTATGGTGAGCAGTTCTTC. This translates into CATRQPVYGEQFF.

This clone was counted once. The V call is TRBV7-2, the J call TRBJ2-3, with TRBD1 matching over 8 bases. V lost 2 bases and J lost 3; bases outside the gene matches: 13. CDR3 size: 18 residues. Germline-derived CDR1 and CDR2 are SGHTA and FQGNSA. The CDR3 here is CASSLMAQGAQVTDTQYF. The CDR3 DNA follows: TGTGCCAGCAGCTTAATGGCCCAGGGGGCGCAGGTTACAGATACGCAGTATTTT.

V is TRBV6-5 and J is TRBJ1-2; D perhaps matches TRBD1 (6 bases). This CDR3 spans 16 amino acids. Germline V gives CDR1 MNHEY, CDR2 SVGAGI. V was cut by 0 bases and J by 3 bases, with 14 bases left in between. CDR3 coding DNA: TGTGCCAGCAGTTACTCCCGATGGGGGGGCGACTATGGCTACACCTTC. Residues: CASSYSRWGGDYGYTF.

This clone was counted between two and nine times. The V gene is TRBV12-5, the J gene TRBJ2-1; 7 bases fit TRBD2. This CDR3 has 13 amino acids. In germline, CDR1 is LGHNT, CDR2 FRNRAP. Trimming took 0 bases from V and 15 from J; bases not matched to a gene: 8. CDR3 protein: CASGLVGGLAPFF. The CDR3 DNA reads TGTGCTAGTGGTTTGGTGGGAGGGTTGGCCCCGTTCTTC.

The chain joins TRBV3-1 (or the pseudogene TRBV3-2) to TRBJ1-1, with unresolved D. Germline lookup yields CDR1 LGHDT and CDR2 YNNKEL (reference sequence). The V and J ends lost 4 bases and 5 bases respectively, with 17 bases between them. The CDR3 length is 15 residues. The CDR3 region is CASSLPQAPRTEAFF. CDR3 in DNA: TGTGCCAGCAGCCTCCCTCAGGCTCCAAGGACTGAAGCTTTCTTT.

This clone was observed once. The rearrangement joins TRBV29-1 to TRBJ2-5; D might be TRBD2 (5 bases). This CDR3 is 18 amino acids long. Germline values: CDR1 SQVTM, CDR2 ANQGSEA. V was pared by 1 base and J by 0 bases, with 21 bases between. The CDR3 DNA sequence: TGCAGCGTTGAAGGCGGGCTAGTCTTTTCCTCGTACCAAGAGACCCAGTACTTC. Amino acids: CSVEGGLVFSSYQETQYF.

The rearrangement joins TRBV6-5 to TRBJ2-1; D is possibly TRBD2 (6 bases). Trimming took off 0 bases at V and 6 bases at J, with 15 bases between the two ends. The CDR3 runs to 16 residues. The V gene's germline CDR1 is MNHEY and CDR2 SVGAGI. The DNA for the CDR3 is TGTGCCAGCAGTTACTCGATTTCACCCGGGGGCAATGAGCAGTTCTTC. Its protein product is CASSYSISPGGNEQFF.

This clone was seen a single time. This chain links TRBV24-1 with TRBJ2-2; no definite D call. The length of the CDR3 is 17 residues. Trimming took 3 bases from V and 0 from J, leaving 13 bases between them. Germline V CDR1 and CDR2: KGHDR, SFDVKD. The CDR3 protein is CATSDLDLGPNTGELFF. The CDR3 DNA sequence: TGTGCCACCAGTGATCTAGACCTAGGACCGAACACCGGGGAGCTGTTTTTT.

This clone was observed a few times. The J gene is TRBJ1-3, the V gene TRBV7-6, with D perhaps TRBD1 (5 bases). This CDR3 region has 17 residues. Per germline, CDR1 SGHVS and CDR2 FNYEAQ. V was clipped by 0 bases and J by 0 bases, with 12 bases between them. The CDR3 here is CASSLAGGFHSGNTIYF. The CDR3 nucleotides read TGTGCCAGCAGCTTAGCCGGGGGATTCCACTCTGGAAACACCATATATTTT. Variable domain in full (rest from reference TRBV7-6 and TRBJ1-3): GAGVSQSPRYKVTKRGQDVALRCDPISGHVSLYWYRQALGQGPEFLTYFNYEAQQDKSGLPNDRFSAERPEGSISTLTIQRTEQRDSAMYRCASSLAGGFHSGNTIYFGEGSWLTVV.

This chain joins TRBV10-3 and TRBJ1-2, with D tentatively TRBD1 (6 bases). The ends were cut back, 4 bases at V and 0 bases at J, with 9 bases in the middle. Per germline, CDR1 ENHRY and CDR2 SYGVKD. This CDR3 has 14 residues. The CDR3 region has the DNA TGTGCCATCAGTGTACAGGGTCCTAACTATGGCTACACCTTC. This gives the protein CAISVQGPNYGYTF.

The rearrangement uses TRBV4-2 and TRBJ2-3; D possibly corresponds to TRBD1 (5 bases). Germline V gene sequence: CDR1 LGHNA, CDR2 YNFKEQ. Trimming left V 2 bases short and J 3 bases short, with 9 bases between. CDR3 length: 14 amino acids. CDR3: CASSQLQATDTQYF. CDR3 sequence (DNA): TGTGCCAGCAGCCAATTACAGGCGACAGATACGCAGTATTTT.

The gene calls are TRBV6-1 and TRBJ2-1; D tentatively reads TRBD1 or TRBD2 (6 bases each). CDR1 and CDR2 from the germline V gene are MNHNS and SASEGT. V lost 1 base and J lost 5, with 18 bases in between. The CDR3 totals 17 residues. As DNA, the CDR3 is TGTGCCAGCAGTGAAGGGTTCGGGGGCAGCATAGACAATGAGCAGTTCTTC. As protein: CASSEGFGGSIDNEQFF.

This clone was counted between two and nine times. This chain connects TRBV6-5 to TRBJ2-7; D is unclear. Germline lookup yields CDR1 MNHEY and CDR2 SVGAGI. V lost 10 bases and J 6 bases, leaving 13 bases between the germline ends. The CDR3 runs to 11 residues. Here the CDR3 reads CAIRRIGEQYF. CDR3 bases: TGTGCCATCCGACGGATCGGCGAGCAGTACTTC.

The chain links TRBV5-1 to TRBJ2-1; tentatively, D is TRBD2 (6 bases). Trimming cost V 0 bases and J 10 bases, with 11 bases left between them. CDR1 is SGHRS and CDR2 is YFSETQ in the germline V gene. The CDR3 extends over 13 amino acids. CDR3 region: CASSLDPGEEQFF. CDR3 DNA sequence: TGCGCCAGCAGCTTGGATCCGGGGGAAGAGCAGTTCTTC.

This sequence joins TRBV6-5 and TRBJ2-5, with 7 nucleotides matching TRBD2. This CDR3 spans 15 amino acids. Germline V gene lookup returns CDR1 MNHEY and CDR2 SVGAGI. Germline trimming cut 0 bases from V and 5 bases from J; bases unmatched to any gene: 6. DNA of the CDR3: TGTGCCAGCAGTTACTCGACTAGCCGTACGGAGACCCAGTACTTC. Its protein is CASSYSTSRTETQYF.

This clone is a singleton in its sample. J is TRBJ1-1 and V is TRBV7-6; D is uncertain. The CDR3 has 12 residues. V was pared by 5 bases and J by 5 bases, with 9 bases between. The germline V gene has CDR1 SGHVS and CDR2 FNYEAQ. Written as DNA, the CDR3 is TGTGCCAGCAGCCCCATAAAAACTGAAGCTTTCTTT. Amino acid sequence: CASSPIKTEAFF.